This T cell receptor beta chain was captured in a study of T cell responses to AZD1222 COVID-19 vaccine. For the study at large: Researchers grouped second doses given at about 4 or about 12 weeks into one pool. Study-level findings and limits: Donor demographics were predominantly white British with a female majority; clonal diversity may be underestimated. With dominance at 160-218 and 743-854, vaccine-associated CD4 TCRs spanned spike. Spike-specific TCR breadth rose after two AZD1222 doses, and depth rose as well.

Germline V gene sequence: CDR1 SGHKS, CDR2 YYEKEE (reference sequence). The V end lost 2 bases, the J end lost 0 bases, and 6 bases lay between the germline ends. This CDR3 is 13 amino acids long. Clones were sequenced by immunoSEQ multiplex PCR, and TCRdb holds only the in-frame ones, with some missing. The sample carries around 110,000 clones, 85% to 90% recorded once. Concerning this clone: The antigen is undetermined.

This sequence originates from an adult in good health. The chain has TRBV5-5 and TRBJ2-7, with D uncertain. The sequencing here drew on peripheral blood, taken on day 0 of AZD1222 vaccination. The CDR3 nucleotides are TGTGCCAGCAGCTTAAAGAGCTCCTACGAGCAGTACTTC. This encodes CASSLKSSYEQYF.